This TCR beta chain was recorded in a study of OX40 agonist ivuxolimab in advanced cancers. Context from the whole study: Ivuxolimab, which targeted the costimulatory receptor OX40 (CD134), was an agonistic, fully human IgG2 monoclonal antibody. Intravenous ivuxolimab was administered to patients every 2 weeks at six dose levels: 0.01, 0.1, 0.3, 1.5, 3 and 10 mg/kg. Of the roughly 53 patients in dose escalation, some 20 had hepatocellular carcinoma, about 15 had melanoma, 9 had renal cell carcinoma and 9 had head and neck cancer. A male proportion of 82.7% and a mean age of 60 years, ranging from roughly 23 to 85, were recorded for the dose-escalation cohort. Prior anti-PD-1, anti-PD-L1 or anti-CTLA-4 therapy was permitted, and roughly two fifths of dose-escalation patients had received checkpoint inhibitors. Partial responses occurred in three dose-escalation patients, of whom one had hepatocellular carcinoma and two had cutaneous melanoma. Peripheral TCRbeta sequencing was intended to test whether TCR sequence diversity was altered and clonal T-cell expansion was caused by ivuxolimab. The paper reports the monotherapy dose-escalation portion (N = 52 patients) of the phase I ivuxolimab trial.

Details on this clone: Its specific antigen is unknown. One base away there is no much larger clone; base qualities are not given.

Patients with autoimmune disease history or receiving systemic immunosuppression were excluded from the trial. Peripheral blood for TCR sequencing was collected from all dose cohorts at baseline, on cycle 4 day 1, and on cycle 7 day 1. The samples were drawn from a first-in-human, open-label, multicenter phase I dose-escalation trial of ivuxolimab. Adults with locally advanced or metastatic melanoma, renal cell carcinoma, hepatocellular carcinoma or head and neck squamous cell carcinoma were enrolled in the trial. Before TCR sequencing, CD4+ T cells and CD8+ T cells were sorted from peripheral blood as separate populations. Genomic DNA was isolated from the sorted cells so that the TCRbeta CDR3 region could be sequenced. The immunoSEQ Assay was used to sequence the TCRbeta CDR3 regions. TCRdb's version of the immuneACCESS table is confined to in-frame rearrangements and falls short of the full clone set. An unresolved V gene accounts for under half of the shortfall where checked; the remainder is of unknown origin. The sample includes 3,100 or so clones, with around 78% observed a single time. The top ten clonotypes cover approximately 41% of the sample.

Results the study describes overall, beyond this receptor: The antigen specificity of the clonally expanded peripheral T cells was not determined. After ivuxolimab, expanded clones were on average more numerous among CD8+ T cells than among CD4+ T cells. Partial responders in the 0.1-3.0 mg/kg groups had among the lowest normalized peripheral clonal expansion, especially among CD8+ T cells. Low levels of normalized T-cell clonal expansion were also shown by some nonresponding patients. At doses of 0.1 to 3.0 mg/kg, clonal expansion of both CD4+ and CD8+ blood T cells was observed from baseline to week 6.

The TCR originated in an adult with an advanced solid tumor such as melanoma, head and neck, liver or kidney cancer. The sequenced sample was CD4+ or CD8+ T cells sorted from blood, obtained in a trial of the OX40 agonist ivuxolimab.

The CDR3 protein is CASSRPSGSTSSYNEQFF. The DNA is TGTGCCAGCAGCCGACCCAGCGGGAGCACCTCCTCCTACAATGAGCAGTTCTTC. The V and J genes are TRBV28 and TRBJ2-1; TRBD2 agrees with 8 junctional bases. Compared with germline, V lacks 6 bases and J lacks 0 bases; bases without a gene match: 13. Via the germline V gene, CDR1 is MDHEN and CDR2 SYDVKM. The CDR3 contains 18 residues, cysteine and phenylalanine counted. Only the CDR3 portion is preserved as DNA: 54 bases, with reading frame beginning at the first base.